The next 32 T cell receptor beta chains were all read from a single sample in a study of molecular identifiers for immune sequencing clone quantification. TCRdb used MiXCR to reprocess the PCR reads, holding one entry per CDR3 protein. The top ten hold roughly 0.9% of the sample, which has over 600,000 distinct CDR3 sequences, 15% to 20% seen once. The sequencing sample was made of naive CD8+ T cells from blood, with Jurkat cell RNA spiked in. Documented subset: FACS-sorted CD8+CD4-CCR7+CD45RA+ naive T cells. All receptors derive from a human donor in good health. Some libraries in this study had Jurkat cell RNA spiked in.

This chain connects TRBV28 to TRBJ1-4; no firm D call. Per germline, CDR1 MDHEN and CDR2 SYDVKM. The CDR3 covers 13 residues. V was clipped by 7 bases and J by 1 base, with 7 bases between them. CDR3 sequence reads: CASNELTNEKLFF. Here the CDR3 DNA reads TGTGCCAGCAACGAATTAACTAATGAAAAACTGTTTTTT.

This clonotype occurred many times. This chain joins TRBV5-6 and TRBJ2-5; 7 bases line up with TRBD1. V lost 1 base, J lost 1 base, and 1 base stayed unmatched. CDR3 length: 14 residues. Germline V gene sequence: CDR1 SGHDT, CDR2 YYEEEE. The CDR3 DNA reads as TGTGCCAGCAGCTTGTGGGACAGCCAAGAGACCCAGTACTTC. This encodes CASSLWDSQETQYF.

Ten or more counts support this clonotype. The V call is TRBV7-6, the J call TRBJ1-1; D not resolved. The CDR3 loop spans 13 amino acids. V was clipped by 6 bases and J by 1 base, with 9 bases between them. Germline V gives CDR1 SGHVS, CDR2 FNYEAQ. The CDR3 coding sequence is TGTGCCAGCAGGGGAGGGTCGAACACTGAAGCTTTCTTT. Amino acids: CASRGGSNTEAFF.

This clonotype appeared many times. The genes are TRBV20-1 and TRBJ2-2; TRBD1 agrees at 7 bases. CDR3 length: 12 amino acids. V lost 5 bases to trimming and J lost 7 bases; unmatched junction nucleotides: 4. CDR1 and CDR2 from the germline V gene are DFQATT and SNEGSKA (reference sequence). CDR3 bases: TGCAGTGCTTTTTCAGGGGGCGGGGAGCTGTTTTTT. Translation gives CSAFSGGGELFF.

This clonotype showed up many times. The rearrangement joins TRBV29-1 to TRBJ2-1, with no clear D. V was cut by 5 bases and J by 6 bases, with 17 bases left in between. The CDR3 consists of 14 residues. Germline V gene data show CDR1 as SQVTM and CDR2 as ANQGSEA. The CDR3 loop is CSVPRPTIGNEQFF. The CDR3 DNA sequence: TGCAGCGTTCCTCGGCCTACCATCGGCAATGAGCAGTTCTTC.

Concerning this clonotype: A much larger clone is a single base away; this may be a read error. The V gene is TRBV6-2 or TRBV6-3, the J gene TRBJ2-5; D remains unclear. Germline loops: CDR1 MNHEY, CDR2 SVGEGT. The CDR3 runs 13 residues. The CDR3 loop is CASTFQSPEAQYF. As DNA, the CDR3 is TGTGCCAGCACGTTTCAAAGTCCAGAGGCCCAGTACTTC.

Points on this clonotype: This may be a read error, as it is one base from a much larger clone. The rearrangement uses TRBV6-2 or TRBV6-3 and TRBJ1-2; D not resolved. V was clipped by 3 bases and J by 1 base, with 18 bases between them. Germline loops: CDR1 MNHEY, CDR2 SVGEGT. The CDR3 is 17 residues long. The CDR3 DNA follows: TGTGCCAGCAGTTATCGCTCTGCCGGGGAGCTTAACTATGGCTACACCTTC. This encodes CASSYRSAGELNYGYTF.

This clonotype came up many times. The rearrangement joins TRBV5-6 to TRBJ1-1; TRBD1 aligns across 7 bases. Germline lookup yields CDR1 SGHDT and CDR2 YYEEEE. The CDR3 has 14 amino acids. V lost 3 bases to trimming and J lost 7 bases; unmatched junction nucleotides: 9. This CDR3 is CASSYPGGRDEAFF. CDR3 coding DNA: TGTGCCAGCAGCTACCCAGGGGGACGGGATGAAGCTTTCTTT.

For this clonotype: Since a much larger clone is just one base distant, this may be a read error. The chain recombines TRBV6-6 with TRBJ1-1; D ambiguous. The germline CDR1 and CDR2 sequences are MNHNY and SVGAGI (reference sequence). The CDR3 sequence is 13 residues long. CDR3 sequence: CAGSYSGVGEAFF. CDR3 in DNA: TGTGCCGGCAGTTATTCTGGGGTAGGTGAAGCTTTCTTT.

This chain connects TRBV28 to TRBJ2-3; 7 bases are a match to TRBD2. This CDR3 is 16 amino acids long. Germline V gene data show CDR1 as MDHEN and CDR2 as SYDVKM. After removal of 1 base from V and 4 bases from J, the junction contained 8 bases not matched to a gene. For the CDR3, the DNA is TGTGCCAGCAGTTTATATCCAGCGGGAAGCGCAGATACGCAGTATTTT. Its translation is CASSLYPAGSADTQYF.

This clonotype showed up many times. The gene calls are TRBV20-1 and TRBJ2-3; 8 bases line up with TRBD1. The germline V gene has CDR1 DFQATT and CDR2 SNEGSKA (reference sequence). V shed 6 bases and J 2 bases; nucleotides not matched to a gene: 4. CDR3 length: 13 residues. This CDR3 reads CSAPGGFTDTQYF. CDR3 bases: TGCAGTGCACCAGGGGGCTTCACAGATACGCAGTATTTT.

Turning to this clonotype: This may stem from a read error, because a much larger clone lies one nucleotide away. The chain is built from TRBV6-6 and TRBJ2-7; 10 bases are shared with TRBD2. Germline V gene lookup returns CDR1 MNHNY and CDR2 SVGAGI (reference sequence). CDR3 size: 16 residues. V lost 4 bases, J lost 3 bases, and 9 bases stayed unmatched. The CDR3 loop reads CASSSMTSGRFYEQYF. The CDR3 coding sequence is TGTGCCAGCAGTTCTATGACTAGCGGGCGCTTCTACGAGCAGTACTTC.

There are many counts of this clonotype. The gene calls are TRBV27 and TRBJ1-5, with D maybe TRBD1 (6 bases). Germline V gene sequence: CDR1 MNHEY, CDR2 SMNVEV (reference sequence). Trimming shortened V by 5 bases and J by 7 bases, and 12 bases separated the two germline ends. The CDR3 length is 13 residues. CDR3 amino acids: CASSQGGLQPQHF. CDR3 nucleotide sequence: TGTGCCAGCAGTCAAGGGGGGCTGCAGCCCCAGCATTTT.

On this clonotype: At one boundary the junction diverges from the germline segment, which might be a read error. The chain joins TRBV27 to TRBJ1-1, with D perhaps TRBD1 (6 bases). The CDR3 contains 14 residues. The germline V gene encodes CDR1 MNHEY and CDR2 SMNVEV (reference sequence). CDR3 amino acids: CASSLGGPNTKAFF. DNA for the CDR3: TGTGCCAGCAGTTTAGGGGGCCCGAACACTAAAGCTTTCTTT.

This clonotype appeared many times. The chain employs TRBV7-9 and TRBJ2-7; 7 bases line up with TRBD2. With V trimmed by 4 bases and J by 4 bases, 7 bases remained unmatched. Germline V CDR1 and CDR2: SEHNR, FQNEAQ (reference sequence). The CDR3 runs 14 residues. CDR3 loop: CASSSRMGGYEQYF. CDR3 sequence (DNA): TGTGCCAGCAGCTCCCGAATGGGAGGGTACGAGCAGTACTTC.

The chain recombines TRBV10-3 with TRBJ2-1; D gene uncertain. Germline CDR1 reads ENHRY; CDR2 reads SYGVKD. Between the trimmed V and J ends, which lost 10 bases and 5 bases, there was a span of 18 bases. The length of the CDR3 is 14 residues. The CDR3 DNA follows: TGTGCCACCACGGCCCCCGATTCGAACAATGAGCAGTTCTTC. Translated, it gives CATTAPDSNNEQFF.

Turning to this clonotype: A much larger clone differs from this one at a single base, so this may be a read error. V is TRBV7-9 and J is TRBJ1-1; D perhaps matches TRBD1 (6 bases). The length of the CDR3 is 17 residues. Germline-derived CDR1 and CDR2 are SEHNR and FQNEAQ (reference sequence). The CDR3 DNA is TGTGCCAGCAGCCCTCCTCCGGGGGAACAGGGATATACTGAAGCTCTCTTT. It is translated as CASSPPPGEQGYTEALF.

The chain employs TRBV2 and TRBJ1-5; 7 nucleotides line up with TRBD1. V lost 4 bases to trimming and J lost 4 bases; unmatched junction nucleotides: 7. This CDR3 has 15 residues. Germline V gives CDR1 SNHLY, CDR2 FYNNEI. CDR3 sequence: CASSGWGTDNQPQHF. The CDR3 DNA reads TGTGCCAGCAGTGGGTGGGGGACAGATAATCAGCCCCAGCATTTT.

In this sample, this clonotype turned up a few times. V usage is TRBV7-6 and J usage is TRBJ2-3, with 8 bases lining up with TRBD1. Germline loops: CDR1 SGHVS, CDR2 FNYEAQ. Trimming took 5 bases from V and 1 from J; bases not matched to a gene: 17. This CDR3 has 19 amino acids. The CDR3 region has the DNA TGTGCCAGCAGCCTCGACTTTTATACAGGGGGTGCAGGCACAGATACGCAGTATTTT. Its translation is CASSLDFYTGGAGTDTQYF.

This clonotype has ten or more counts. V gene TRBV13 combines with J gene TRBJ1-3, with D unclear. Germline lookup yields CDR1 PRHDT and CDR2 FYEKMQ (reference sequence). The V gene lost 2 bases and the J gene lost 0 bases, with 5 bases spanning the gap. The length of the CDR3 is 14 residues. The CDR3 region is CASSLPDSGNTIYF. The CDR3 DNA is TGTGCCAGCAGCTTACCAGACTCTGGAAACACCATATATTTT.

Points on this clonotype: With a much larger clone just one base away, this may be a read error. The V call is TRBV7-9, the J call TRBJ2-3, with D unclear. Trimming shortened V by 3 bases and J by 0 bases, and 19 bases separated the two germline ends. CDR3 length equals 18 residues. Germline V gene lookup returns CDR1 SEHNR and CDR2 FQNEAQ (reference sequence). The CDR3 sequence: CASSFDPLRRLSTDTQYF. DNA for the CDR3: TGTGCCAGCAGCTTCGACCCGCTCCGACGGCTTAGCACAGATACGCAGTATTTT.

This rearrangement joins TRBV4-3 to TRBJ1-2; 7 bases map to TRBD1. The CDR3 length is 14 residues. Germline V CDR1 and CDR2: LGHNA, YSLEER. The ends lost 3 bases at V and 4 bases at J; junction bases unmatched: 5. Written as DNA, the CDR3 is TGCGCCAGCAGCCATGAAAGGACAGGCTATGGCTACACCTTC. This encodes CASSHERTGYGYTF.

V gene TRBV6-1 combines with J gene TRBJ2-7; the D is unclear. The CDR3 runs to 14 residues. V shed 4 bases and J shed 0 bases, with 10 bases lying between them. Germline V gives CDR1 MNHNS, CDR2 SASEGT. CDR3 region: CASSVLRSSYEQYF. CDR3 sequence (DNA): TGTGCCAGCAGTGTATTGCGGAGCTCCTACGAGCAGTACTTC.

For this clonotype: This could be a read error, since a much larger clone is one nucleotide away. The CDR3 nucleotides read TGTGCCAGCAGTTTACTCCTTTGGGGACAGGGCCCAGGGGATACGCGGTATTTT. It specifies CASSLLLWGQGPGDTRYF. The gene calls are TRBV27 and TRBJ2-3; 9 bases are a match to TRBD1. The CDR3 runs 18 residues. Germline values: CDR1 MNHEY, CDR2 SMNVEV (reference sequence).

This clonotype came up many times. The V gene is TRBV14, the J gene TRBJ2-7; D gene uncertain. The V and J ends lost 3 bases and 2 bases respectively, with 11 bases between them. The CDR3 contains 14 residues. Germline CDR1 reads SGHDN; CDR2 reads FVKESK. This chain's CDR3 is CASSQPPPAYEQYF. The CDR3, as DNA: TGTGCCAGCAGCCAGCCTCCCCCCGCCTACGAGCAGTACTTC.

This clonotype was seen at least ten times. V and J are TRBV7-2 and TRBJ1-1; 9 nucleotides align to TRBD1. This CDR3 spans 14 amino acids. Trimming cost V 4 bases and J 3 bases; bases outside gene matches: 3. Germline V gene data show CDR1 as SGHTA and CDR2 as FQGNSA. The CDR3 spells CASSSQGADTEAFF. CDR3 DNA sequence: TGTGCCAGCAGCTCACAGGGGGCGGACACTGAAGCTTTCTTT.

This clonotype was seen only a few times. This chain uses TRBV27 with TRBJ1-1; tentative D call: TRBD1 (6 bases). The germline gives CDR1 MNHEY, CDR2 SMNVEV (reference sequence). This CDR3 spans 14 amino acids. V lost 4 bases and J lost 4, with 13 bases in between. CDR3 amino acids: CASSSQTGSTEAFF. The CDR3 nucleotides read TGTGCCAGCAGTTCTCAAACAGGGTCCACTGAAGCTTTCTTT.

This clonotype has ten or more counts. V gene TRBV6-2 or TRBV6-3 combines with J gene TRBJ2-7; D is unclear. The CDR3 is 14 amino acids. Germline V gives CDR1 MNHEY, CDR2 SVGEGT. Trimming removed 2 bases from V and 2 bases from J, with 10 bases in between. CDR3: CASSYLGRPYEQYF. CDR3 nucleotide sequence: TGTGCCAGCAGTTACCTGGGCCGCCCCTACGAGCAGTACTTC.

This clonotype was recorded at least ten times. This chain joins TRBV18 and TRBJ1-5; 7 bases line up with TRBD1. The J segment lost 5 bases and the V segment lost 1 base, leaving 8 bases of the junction unmatched. This CDR3 has 16 residues. Per the germline V gene, CDR1 is KGHSH and CDR2 is LQKENI. In DNA, the CDR3 is TGTGCCAGCTCACCACTTCAGACAGGGAAGTATCAGCCCCAGCATTTT. It encodes CASSPLQTGKYQPQHF.

This clonotype has ten or more counts. The chain recombines TRBV7-9 with TRBJ2-1; 8 nucleotides align to TRBD2. The CDR3 sequence is 15 residues long. Germline CDR1 reads SEHNR; CDR2 reads FQNEAQ (reference sequence). Germline trimming cut 0 bases from V and 9 bases from J; bases unmatched to any gene: 7. The DNA of the CDR3 is TGTGCCAGCAGCTTAGCCGGGACTAGTGTCGGTGAGCAGTTCTTC. Residues: CASSLAGTSVGEQFF.

With regard to this clonotype: A much larger clone sits a single nucleotide away, making a read error possible. The gene calls are TRBV4-2 and TRBJ1-5; no firm D call. Germline values: CDR1 LGHNA, CDR2 YNFKEQ. The CDR3 runs to 14 residues. The CDR3: CVSSQDTGSQPQHF. For the CDR3, the DNA is TGTGTCAGCAGCCAAGACACGGGGAGTCAGCCCCAGCATTTT.

This clonotype was seen only a few times. V gene TRBV19 combines with J gene TRBJ2-7; 8 nucleotides match TRBD1. The trim removed 4 bases at V and 5 bases at J, leaving 4 bases unmatched. This CDR3 region has 13 residues. The germline V gene encodes CDR1 LNHDA and CDR2 SQIVND (reference sequence). The CDR3: CASSTDRGDEQYF. CDR3 bases: TGTGCCAGTAGTACTGACAGGGGCGACGAGCAGTACTTC. Variable domain in full (rest from reference TRBV19 and TRBJ2-7): DGGITQSPKYLFRKEGQNVTLSCEQNLNHDAMYWYRQDPGQGLRLIYYSQIVNDFQKGDIAEGYSVSREKKESFPLTVTSAQKNPTAFYLCASSTDRGDEQYFGPGTRLTVT.